The clone carrying this T cell receptor (delta chain) is medium-sized (0.01 to 0.1%) by share. The record originates from a study of gamma-delta chains in newborns, infants, children. Background on the study: Innate gammadelta T cells reportedly expand polyclonally right after birth, driven by microbial exposure, per the title.

TCRdb re-called the reads with CATT. The table has about 3,800 delta-chain clones, about 4.6% seen once; the top ten hold about 6%. Germline-derived CDR1 and CDR2 are GEAIGNYY and EKD. V shed 3 bases and J shed 0 bases, with 20 bases lying between them. The CDR3 spans 20 residues. This chain connects TRDV2 to TRDJ3; maybe TRDD3 (6 bases). The TCR was taken from a child who was a newborn, infant or young child, either healthy, febrile or measles-vaccinated (not recorded which). The specimen was blood. For the CDR3, the DNA is TGTGCCTGTGACGCCTTTGGGGGTCCCCTAAGCTCCTGGGACACCCGACAGATGTTTTTC. It yields the protein CACDAFGGPLSSWDTRQMFF.